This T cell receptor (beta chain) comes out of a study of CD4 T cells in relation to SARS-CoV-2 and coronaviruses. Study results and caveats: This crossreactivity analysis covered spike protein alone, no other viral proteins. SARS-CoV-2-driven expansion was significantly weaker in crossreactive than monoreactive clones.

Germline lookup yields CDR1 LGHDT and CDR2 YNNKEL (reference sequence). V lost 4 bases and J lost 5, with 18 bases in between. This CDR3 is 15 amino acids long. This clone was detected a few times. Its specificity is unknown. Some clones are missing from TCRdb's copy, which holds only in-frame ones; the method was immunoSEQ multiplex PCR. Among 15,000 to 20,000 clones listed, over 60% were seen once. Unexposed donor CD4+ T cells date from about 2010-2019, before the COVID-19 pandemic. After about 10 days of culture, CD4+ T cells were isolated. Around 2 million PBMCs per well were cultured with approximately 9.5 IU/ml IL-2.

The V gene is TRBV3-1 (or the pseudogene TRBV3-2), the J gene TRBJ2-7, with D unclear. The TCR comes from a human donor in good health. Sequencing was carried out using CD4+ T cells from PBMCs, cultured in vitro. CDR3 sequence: CASSLDITVAHEQYF. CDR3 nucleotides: TGTGCCAGCAGCCTTGACATTACCGTAGCTCACGAGCAGTACTTC.